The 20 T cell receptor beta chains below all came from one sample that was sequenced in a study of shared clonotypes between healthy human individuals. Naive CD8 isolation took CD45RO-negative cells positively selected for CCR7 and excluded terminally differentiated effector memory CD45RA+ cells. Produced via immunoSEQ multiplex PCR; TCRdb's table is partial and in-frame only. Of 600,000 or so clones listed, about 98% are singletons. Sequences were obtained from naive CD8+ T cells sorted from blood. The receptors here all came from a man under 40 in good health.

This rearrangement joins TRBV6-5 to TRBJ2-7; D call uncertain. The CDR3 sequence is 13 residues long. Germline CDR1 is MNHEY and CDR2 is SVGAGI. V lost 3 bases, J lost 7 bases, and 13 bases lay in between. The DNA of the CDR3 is TGTGCCAGCAGTTATGGGTCCCTGAGGGAGCAGTACTTC. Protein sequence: CASSYGSLREQYF.

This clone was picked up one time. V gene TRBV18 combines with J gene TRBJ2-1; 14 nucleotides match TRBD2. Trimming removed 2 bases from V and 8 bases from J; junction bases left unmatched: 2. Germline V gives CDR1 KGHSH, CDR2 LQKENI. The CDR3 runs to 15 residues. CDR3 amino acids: CASSPGTSGGDEQFF. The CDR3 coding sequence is TGTGCCAGCTCACCAGGGACTAGCGGGGGAGATGAGCAGTTCTTC.

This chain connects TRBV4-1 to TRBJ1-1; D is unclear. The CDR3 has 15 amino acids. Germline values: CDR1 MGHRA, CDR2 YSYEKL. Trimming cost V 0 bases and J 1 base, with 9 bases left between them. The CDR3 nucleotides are TGCGCCAGCAGCCAAGAACCTGACCGGAACACTGAAGCTTTCTTT. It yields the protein CASSQEPDRNTEAFF.

The CDR3 DNA is TGTGCCAGCAGCTTAGGCGGACTTTGGTATCGGGCCTACGAGCAGTACTTC. The encoded protein is CASSLGGLWYRAYEQYF. The chain uses TRBV7-9 and TRBJ2-7, with a possible D match to TRBD2 (5 bases). CDR3 length: 17 residues. CDR1 SEHNR and CDR2 FQNEAQ come from the germline V gene (reference sequence). The germline V and J ends were trimmed by 1 base and 2 bases, with 18 bases remaining between them.

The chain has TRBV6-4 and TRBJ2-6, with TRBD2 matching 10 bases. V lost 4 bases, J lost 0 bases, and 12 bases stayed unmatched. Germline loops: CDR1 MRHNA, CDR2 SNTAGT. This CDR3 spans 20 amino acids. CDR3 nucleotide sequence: TGTGCCAGCAGTGGACGATCTCGGACTAGCGGAGCCTCTGGGGCCAACGTCCTGACTTTC. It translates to CASSGRSRTSGASGANVLTF.

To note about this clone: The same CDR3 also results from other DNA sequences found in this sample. The CDR3 protein is CASSLGTGTYEQYF. CDR3 coding DNA: TGCGCCAGCAGCTTAGGGACAGGGACCTACGAGCAGTACTTC. This chain connects TRBV5-1 to TRBJ2-7; 9 bases line up with TRBD1. V gave up 2 bases and J gave up 2 bases; unmatched junction bases: 2. Germline lookup yields CDR1 SGHRS and CDR2 YFSETQ. CDR3 length: 14 amino acids.

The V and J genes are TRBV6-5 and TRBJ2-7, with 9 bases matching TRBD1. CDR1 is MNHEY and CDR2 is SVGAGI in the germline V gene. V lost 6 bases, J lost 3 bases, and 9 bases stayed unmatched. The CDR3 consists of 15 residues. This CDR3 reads CASRLSGTGLYEQYF. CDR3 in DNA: TGTGCCAGCAGATTATCCGGGACAGGGCTCTACGAGCAGTACTTC.

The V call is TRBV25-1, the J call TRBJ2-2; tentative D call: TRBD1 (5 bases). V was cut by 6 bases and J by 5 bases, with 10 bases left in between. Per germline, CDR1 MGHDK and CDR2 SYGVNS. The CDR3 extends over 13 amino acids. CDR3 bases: TGTGCCAGCAGGACAGTCGGGACCGGGGAGCTGTTTTTT. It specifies CASRTVGTGELFF.

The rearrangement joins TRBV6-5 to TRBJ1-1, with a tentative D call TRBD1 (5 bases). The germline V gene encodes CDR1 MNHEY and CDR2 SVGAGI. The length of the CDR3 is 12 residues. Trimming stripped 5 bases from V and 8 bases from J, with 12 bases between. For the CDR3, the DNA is TGTGCCAGCAGTCCGAGACAGAACGAAGCTTTCTTT. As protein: CASSPRQNEAFF.

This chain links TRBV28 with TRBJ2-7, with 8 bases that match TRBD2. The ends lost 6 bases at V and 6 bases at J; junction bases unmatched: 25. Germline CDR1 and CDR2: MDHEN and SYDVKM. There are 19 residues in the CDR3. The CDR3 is CASSSIGRATTPLTVEQYF. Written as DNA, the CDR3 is TGTGCCAGCAGCTCGATCGGGAGGGCAACTACTCCTCTGACGGTCGAGCAGTACTTC. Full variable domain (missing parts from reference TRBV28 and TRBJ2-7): DVKVTQSSRYLVKRTGEKVFLECVQDMDHENMFWYRQDPGLGLRLIYFSYDVKMKEKGDIPEGYSVSREKKERFSLILESASTNQTSMYLCASSSIGRATTPLTVEQYFGPGTRLTVT.

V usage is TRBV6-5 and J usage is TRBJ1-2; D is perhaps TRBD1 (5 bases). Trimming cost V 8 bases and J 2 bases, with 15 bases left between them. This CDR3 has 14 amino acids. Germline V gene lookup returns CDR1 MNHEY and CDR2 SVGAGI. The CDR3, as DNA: TGTGCCAGCGGCTGGACCCGGGGGAACTATGGCTACACCTTC. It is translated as CASGWTRGNYGYTF.

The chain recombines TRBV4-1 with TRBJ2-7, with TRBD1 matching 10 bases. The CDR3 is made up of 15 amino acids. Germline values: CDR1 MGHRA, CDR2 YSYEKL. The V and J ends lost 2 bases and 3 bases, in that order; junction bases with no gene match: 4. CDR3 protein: CASSQLGTGDYEQYF. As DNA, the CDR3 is TGCGCCAGCAGCCAACTCGGGACAGGGGACTACGAGCAGTACTTC.

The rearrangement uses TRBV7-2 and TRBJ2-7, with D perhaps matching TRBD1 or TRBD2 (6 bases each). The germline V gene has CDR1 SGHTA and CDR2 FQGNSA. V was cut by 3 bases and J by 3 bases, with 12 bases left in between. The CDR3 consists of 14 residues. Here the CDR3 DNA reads TGTGCCAGCAGCTTGGAGGGGGGTTTCTACGAGCAGTACTTC. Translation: CASSLEGGFYEQYF.

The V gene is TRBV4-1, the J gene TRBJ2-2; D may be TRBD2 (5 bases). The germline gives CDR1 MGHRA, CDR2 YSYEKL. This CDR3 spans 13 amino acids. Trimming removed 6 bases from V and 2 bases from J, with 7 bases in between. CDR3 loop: CASSAGNTGELFF. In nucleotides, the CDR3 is TGCGCCAGCAGTGCGGGTAACACCGGGGAGCTGTTTTTT.

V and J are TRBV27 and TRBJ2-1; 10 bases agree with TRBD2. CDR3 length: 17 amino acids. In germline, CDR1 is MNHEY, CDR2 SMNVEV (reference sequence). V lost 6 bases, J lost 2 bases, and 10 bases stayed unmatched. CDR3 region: CASRLAATSGPYNEQFF. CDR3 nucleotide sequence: TGTGCCAGCAGACTCGCGGCGACTAGCGGGCCCTACAATGAGCAGTTCTTC.

The CDR3 bases are TGTGCCAGCAGCTTAGTTGGGACTAGCGACACAGATACGCAGTATTTT. As protein: CASSLVGTSDTDTQYF. V usage is TRBV11-2 and J usage is TRBJ2-3; 10 nucleotides agree with TRBD2. The V gene's germline CDR1 is SGHAT and CDR2 FQNNGV. The V gene end was trimmed by 1 base and the J gene end by 2 bases; junction bases not matched to a gene: 3. The CDR3 extends over 16 amino acids.

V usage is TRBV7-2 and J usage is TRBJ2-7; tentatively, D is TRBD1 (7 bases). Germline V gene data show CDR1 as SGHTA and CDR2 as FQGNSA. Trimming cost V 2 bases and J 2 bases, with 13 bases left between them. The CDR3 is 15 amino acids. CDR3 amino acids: CASSLWRGQTYEQYF. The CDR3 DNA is TGTGCCAGCAGCTTATGGAGGGGGCAAACCTACGAGCAGTACTTC.

The CDR3 protein is CASSSSGEGTEAFF. In DNA, the CDR3 is TGTGCCAGCAGCTCCTCCGGGGAAGGAACTGAAGCTTTCTTT. V usage is TRBV11-2 and J usage is TRBJ1-1; D gene unclear. CDR1 and CDR2 from the germline V gene are SGHAT and FQNNGV. The CDR3 covers 14 residues. V was pared by 4 bases and J by 5 bases, with 14 bases between.

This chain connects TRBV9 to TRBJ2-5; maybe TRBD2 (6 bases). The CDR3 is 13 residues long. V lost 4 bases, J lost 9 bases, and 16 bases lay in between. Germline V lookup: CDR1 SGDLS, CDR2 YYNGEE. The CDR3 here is CASSPPLGEAQYF. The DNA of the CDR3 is TGTGCCAGCAGCCCCCCCCTCGGGGAGGCCCAGTACTTC.

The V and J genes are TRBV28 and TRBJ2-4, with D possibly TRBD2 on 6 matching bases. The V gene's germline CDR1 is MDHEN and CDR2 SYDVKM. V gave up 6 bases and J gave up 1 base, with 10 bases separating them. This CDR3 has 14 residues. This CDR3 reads CASRGGPAKNIQYF. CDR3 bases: TGTGCCAGCAGAGGAGGGCCGGCCAAAAACATTCAGTACTTC.